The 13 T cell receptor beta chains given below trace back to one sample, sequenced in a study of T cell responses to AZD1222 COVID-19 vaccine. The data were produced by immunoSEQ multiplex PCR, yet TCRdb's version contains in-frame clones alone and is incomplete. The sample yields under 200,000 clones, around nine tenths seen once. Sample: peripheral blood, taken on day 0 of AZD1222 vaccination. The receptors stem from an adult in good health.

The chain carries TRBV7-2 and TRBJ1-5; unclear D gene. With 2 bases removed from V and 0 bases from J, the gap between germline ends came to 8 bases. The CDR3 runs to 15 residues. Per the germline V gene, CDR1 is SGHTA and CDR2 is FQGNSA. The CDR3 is CASSLFYDSNQPQHF. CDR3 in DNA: TGTGCCAGCAGCTTATTTTACGATAGCAATCAGCCCCAGCATTTT.

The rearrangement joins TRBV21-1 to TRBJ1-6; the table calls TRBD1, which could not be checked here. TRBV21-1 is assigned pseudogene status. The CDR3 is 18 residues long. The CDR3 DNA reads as TGTGCCAGCAGCAATTCGACAGGGGGTCACATTTATAATTCACCCCTCCACTTT. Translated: CASSNSTGGHIYNSPLHF.

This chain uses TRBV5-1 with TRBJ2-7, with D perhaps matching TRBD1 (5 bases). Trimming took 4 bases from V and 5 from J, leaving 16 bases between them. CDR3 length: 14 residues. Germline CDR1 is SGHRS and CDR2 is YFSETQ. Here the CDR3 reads CASSPTYRLDEQYF. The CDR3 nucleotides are TGCGCCAGCAGCCCTACCTACAGGTTAGACGAGCAGTACTTC.

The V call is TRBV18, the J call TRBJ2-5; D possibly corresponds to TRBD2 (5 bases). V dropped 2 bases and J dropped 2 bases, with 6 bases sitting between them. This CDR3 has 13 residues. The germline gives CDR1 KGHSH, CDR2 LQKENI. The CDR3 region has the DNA TGTGCCAGCTCACCAGAGCGGCAAGAGACCCAGTACTTC. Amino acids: CASSPERQETQYF.

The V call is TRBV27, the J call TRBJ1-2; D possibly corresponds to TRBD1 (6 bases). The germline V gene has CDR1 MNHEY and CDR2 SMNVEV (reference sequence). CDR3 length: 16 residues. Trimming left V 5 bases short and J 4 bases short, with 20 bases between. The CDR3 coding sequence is TGTGCCAGCAGTCCCACGACCTCGGCAGGGGCCTATGGCTACACCTTC. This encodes CASSPTTSAGAYGYTF.

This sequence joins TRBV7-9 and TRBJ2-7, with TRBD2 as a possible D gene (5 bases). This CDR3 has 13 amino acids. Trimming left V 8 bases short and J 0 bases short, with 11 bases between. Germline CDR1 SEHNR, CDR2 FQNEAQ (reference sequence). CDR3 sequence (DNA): TGTGCCAGCTCTGCGGGCTCCTCCTACGAGCAGTACTTC. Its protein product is CASSAGSSYEQYF.

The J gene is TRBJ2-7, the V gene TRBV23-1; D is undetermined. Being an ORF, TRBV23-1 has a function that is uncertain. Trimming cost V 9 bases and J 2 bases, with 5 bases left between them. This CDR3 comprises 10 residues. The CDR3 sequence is CASGAYEQYF. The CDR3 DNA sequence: TGCGCCAGTGGAGCCTACGAGCAGTACTTC.

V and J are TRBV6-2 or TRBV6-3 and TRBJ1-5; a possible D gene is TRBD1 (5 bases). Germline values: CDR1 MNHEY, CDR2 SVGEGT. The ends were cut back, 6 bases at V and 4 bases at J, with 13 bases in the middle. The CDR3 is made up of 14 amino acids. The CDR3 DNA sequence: TGTGCCAGCAGCCTAGGGGTGGCAAATCAGCCCCAGCATTTT. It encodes CASSLGVANQPQHF.

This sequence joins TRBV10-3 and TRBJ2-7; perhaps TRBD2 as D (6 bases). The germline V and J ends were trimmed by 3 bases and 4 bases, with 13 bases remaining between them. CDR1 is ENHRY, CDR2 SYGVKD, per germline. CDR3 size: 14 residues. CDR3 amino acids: CAISERWGVYEQYF. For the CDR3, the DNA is TGTGCCATCAGTGAAAGGTGGGGGGTGTACGAGCAGTACTTC.

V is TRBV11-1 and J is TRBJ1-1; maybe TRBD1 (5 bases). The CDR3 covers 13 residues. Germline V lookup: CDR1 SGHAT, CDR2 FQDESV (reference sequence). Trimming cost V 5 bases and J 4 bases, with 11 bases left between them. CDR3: CASSTRQSTEAFF. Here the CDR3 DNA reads TGTGCCAGCAGCACGAGACAGAGCACTGAAGCTTTCTTT. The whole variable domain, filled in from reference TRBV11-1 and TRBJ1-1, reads EAEVAQSPRYKITEKSQAVAFWCDPISGHATLYWYRQILGQGPELLVQFQDESVVDDSQLPKDRFSAERLKGVDSTLKIQPAELGDSAMYLCASSTRQSTEAFFGQGTRLTVV.

The CDR3 spells CASSSLGQGFNEQYF. CDR3 DNA: TGTGCCAGTAGTTCTTTAGGACAGGGGTTTAACGAGCAGTACTTC. This chain connects TRBV19 to TRBJ2-7, with 9 bases aligning to TRBD1. Losses at the gene ends were 5 bases for V and 5 bases for J; bases not matched to a gene: 10. The germline V gene has CDR1 LNHDA and CDR2 SQIVND (reference sequence). The CDR3 extends over 15 amino acids. Complete variable domain (other parts from reference TRBV19 and TRBJ2-7): DGGITQSPKYLFRKEGQNVTLSCEQNLNHDAMYWYRQDPGQGLRLIYYSQIVNDFQKGDIAEGYSVSREKKESFPLTVTSAQKNPTAFYLCASSSLGQGFNEQYFGPGTRLTVT.

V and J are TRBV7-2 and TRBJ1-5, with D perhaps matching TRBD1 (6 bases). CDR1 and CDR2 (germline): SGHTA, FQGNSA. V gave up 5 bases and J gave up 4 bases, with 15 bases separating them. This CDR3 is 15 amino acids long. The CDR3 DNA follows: TGTGCCAGCAGCCCCAACGGGGGGACAAATCAGCCCCAGCATTTT. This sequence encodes CASSPNGGTNQPQHF.

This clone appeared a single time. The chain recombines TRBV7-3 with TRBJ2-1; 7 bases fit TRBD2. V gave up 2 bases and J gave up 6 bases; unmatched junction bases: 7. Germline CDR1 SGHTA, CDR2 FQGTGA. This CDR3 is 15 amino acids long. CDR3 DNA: TGTGCCAGCAGCTTATCTAGCGGTCACCTCAATGAGCAGTTCTTC. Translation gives CASSLSSGHLNEQFF.